The 10 T cell receptor beta chains in this list originate from one sample, sequenced in a study of T cell clones after liver transplantation. TCRdb keeps only in-frame clones here, not all; method: immunoSEQ multiplex PCR. The profile shows about 70,000 clones, about 80% of them singletons. The sample was CD4+ T cells from blood, taken 12 months after liver transplant. The receptors were gathered from a human patient who received a liver transplant. The graft donor may have given rise to some T cells.

The chain is built from TRBV5-1 and TRBJ1-1, with D possibly TRBD1 on 5 matching bases. This CDR3 has 14 amino acids. Trimming stripped 2 bases from V and 4 bases from J, with 12 bases between. Per the germline V gene, CDR1 is SGHRS and CDR2 is YFSETQ. The CDR3 DNA is TGCGCCAGCAGCTTCAATAGGGGCAGCACTGAAGCTTTCTTT. It yields the protein CASSFNRGSTEAFF.

This rearrangement joins TRBV5-4 to TRBJ2-1; D might be TRBD2 (6 bases). The V gene lost 7 bases and the J gene lost 9 bases, with 17 bases spanning the gap. CDR1 is SGHNT and CDR2 is YYREEE in the germline V gene (reference sequence). There are 13 residues in the CDR3. CDR3 coding DNA: TGTGCCAGCGGGGGACTTAGACTATCTGAGCAGTTCTTC. It encodes CASGGLRLSEQFF.

This clone occurred once. The V gene is TRBV7-6, the J gene TRBJ2-7, with TRBD2 matching over 10 bases. J lost 1 base, V lost 5 bases, and 11 bases had no gene match. The CDR3 extends over 17 amino acids. The germline V gene encodes CDR1 SGHVS and CDR2 FNYEAQ. CDR3 sequence: CASSRPGTSVYSYEQYF. CDR3 bases: TGTGCCAGCAGCCGTCCCGGGACTAGCGTCTATTCCTACGAGCAGTACTTC.

The J gene is TRBJ2-7, the V gene TRBV7-9; 8 nucleotides match TRBD1. V gave up 4 bases and J gave up 2 bases; unmatched junction bases: 7. The CDR3 has 15 residues. The germline gives CDR1 SEHNR, CDR2 FQNEAQ (reference sequence). This CDR3 is CASSSRQGLTYEQYF. The CDR3 DNA reads as TGTGCCAGCAGCTCCAGACAGGGGTTAACCTACGAGCAGTACTTC.

The chain has TRBV9 and TRBJ2-3; D is undetermined. The CDR3 consists of 16 residues. Germline CDR1 reads SGDLS; CDR2 reads YYNGEE. The V gene lost 0 bases and the J gene lost 0 bases, with 11 bases spanning the gap. CDR3 residues: CASSVGGDLSTDTQYF. CDR3 DNA: TGTGCCAGCAGCGTAGGAGGAGACCTTAGCACAGATACGCAGTATTTT.

The J gene is TRBJ1-4, the V gene TRBV5-1; D is ambiguous. V lost 2 bases to trimming and J lost 7 bases, with 6 bases between them. Germline lookup yields CDR1 SGHRS and CDR2 YFSETQ. The CDR3 has 12 amino acids. Here the CDR3 reads CASSLDPEKLFF. The CDR3 region has the DNA TGCGCCAGCAGCTTAGATCCTGAAAAACTGTTTTTT. Looking up the rest from reference TRBV5-1 and TRBJ1-4 gives the full variable domain: KAGVTQTPRYLIKTRGQQVTLSCSPISGHRSVSWYQQTPGQGLQFLFEYFSETQRNKGNFPGRFSGRQFSNSRSEMNVSTLELGDSALYLCASSLDPEKLFFGSGTQLSVL.

The chain joins TRBV18 to TRBJ1-1; perhaps TRBD1 as D (5 bases). V lost 8 bases and J 5 bases, leaving 18 bases between the germline ends. CDR3 length: 14 residues. Germline CDR1 is KGHSH and CDR2 is LQKENI. The CDR3 is CASLRGEFLTEAFF. CDR3 nucleotide sequence: TGTGCCAGCCTCCGAGGGGAATTCCTTACTGAAGCTTTCTTT.

A single count supports this clone. The chain has TRBV5-6 and TRBJ2-2; the match to TRBD2 covers 7 bases. Germline trimming cut 1 base from V and 4 bases from J; bases unmatched to any gene: 4. CDR1 and CDR2 (germline): SGHDT, YYEEEE. The CDR3 covers 15 residues. The CDR3 sequence is CASSLRLAVTGELFF. CDR3 sequence (DNA): TGTGCCAGCAGCTTGAGGCTAGCGGTCACCGGGGAGCTGTTTTTT.

The genes are TRBV5-6 and TRBJ1-5; D might be TRBD1 (5 bases). Germline CDR1 and CDR2: SGHDT and YYEEEE. V lost 0 bases to trimming and J lost 6 bases, with 10 bases between them. The CDR3 runs 14 residues. CDR3 residues: CASSLGAGSQPQHF. CDR3 nucleotide sequence: TGTGCCAGCAGCTTGGGGGCAGGGAGTCAGCCCCAGCATTTT.

The chain combines TRBV11-2 with TRBJ2-7; D is unresolved. The germline CDR1 and CDR2 sequences are SGHAT and FQNNGV. There are 15 residues in the CDR3. Trimming took 0 bases from V and 5 from J, leaving 14 bases between them. Here the CDR3 DNA reads TGTGCCAGCAGCTTAGATCGAGGAAGGTTTCACGAGCAGTACTTC. It is translated as CASSLDRGRFHEQYF.